A selection of T cell receptor beta chains follows, all from one sample in a study of response to subunit inactivated influenza vaccine. TCRdb passed the RT-PCR reads through MiXCR, listing each CDR3 protein once. The repertoire holds around 530,000 distinct CDR3 sequences, approximately 15% seen once, with 2.5% to 3.5% in the top ten. Sequenced material: CD4+ T cells sorted from PBMCs, taken roughly 24 months after vaccination. These receptors were collected from a man between 50 and 75 years old who received an inactivated influenza vaccine. The CDR3 runs from the conserved cysteine through the conserved F or W. D genes are given only for firm matches. For some rows the clone size is stated as once, few or many, or as a class when expanded; others skip it.

v_call: TRBV15; clone_size: -; d_call: TRBD2; j_call: TRBJ2-1; cdr3_nt: TGTGCCACCAGCAGATCTAGCGGGAGATACAATGAGCAGTTCTTC; cdr3_aa: CATSRSSGRYNEQFF
v_call: TRBV4-3; clone_size: many; d_call: TRBD2; j_call: TRBJ2-1; cdr3_nt: TGCGCCAGCAGCCAAGATCCGGGGGGAAATGAGCAGTTCTTC; cdr3_aa: CASSQDPGGNEQFF
v_call: TRBV25-1; clone_size: -; d_call: -; j_call: TRBJ2-7; cdr3_nt: TGTGCCAGCAGCTGGGGGGCGGACGAGCAGTACTTC; cdr3_aa: CASSWGADEQYF
v_call: TRBV20-1; clone_size: many; d_call: TRBD2; j_call: TRBJ2-1; cdr3_nt: TGCAGTGCTAGCCATTCCGGGACTAGCGTATTAGAGCAGTTCTTC; cdr3_aa: CSASHSGTSVLEQFF
v_call: TRBV14; clone_size: few; d_call: -; j_call: TRBJ1-2; cdr3_nt: TGTGCCAGCAGCCAAGAAATTCTGCTCACCTTC; cdr3_aa: CASSQEILLTF
v_call: TRBV6-1; clone_size: many; d_call: TRBD1; j_call: TRBJ2-7; cdr3_nt: TGTGCCAGCAGTCACGACAGGGATTACGAGCAGTACTTC; cdr3_aa: CASSHDRDYEQYF
v_call: TRBV19; clone_size: few; d_call: -; j_call: TRBJ2-7; cdr3_nt: TGTGCCAGTAGTCCGCGGCAGGGTAGGTCCTACGAGCAGTACTTC; cdr3_aa: CASSPRQGRSYEQYF
v_call: TRBV5-5; clone_size: -; d_call: -; j_call: TRBJ1-3; cdr3_nt: TGTGCCAGCAGCCTGGCTTCGACAGCCTCTGGAAACACCATATATTTT; cdr3_aa: CASSLASTASGNTIYF
v_call: TRBV9; clone_size: -; d_call: -; j_call: TRBJ2-1; cdr3_nt: TGTGCCAGCAGCCCACAATTCAATGAGCAGTTCTTC; cdr3_aa: CASSPQFNEQFF
v_call: TRBV7-2; clone_size: once; d_call: -; j_call: TRBJ2-7; cdr3_nt: TGTGCCAGCAGCCCCCCGGCTGGGGGTATCTACGAGCAGTACTTC; cdr3_aa: CASSPPAGGIYEQYF
v_call: TRBV5-6; clone_size: -; d_call: -; j_call: TRBJ1-2; cdr3_nt: TGTGCCAGCAGCTTCGGACAGTTTGAGCTTGGCTACACCTTC; cdr3_aa: CASSFGQFELGYTF
v_call: TRBV24-1; clone_size: -; d_call: -; j_call: TRBJ2-3; cdr3_nt: TGTGCCACCAGTGATTTACAGGGGACTTCAGATACGCAGTATTTT; cdr3_aa: CATSDLQGTSDTQYF
v_call: TRBV4-1; clone_size: few; d_call: -; j_call: TRBJ2-6; cdr3_nt: TGCGCCAGCAGCCAAGAGCGGGACAGAGGTCTCTCTGGGGCCAACGTCCTGACTTTC; cdr3_aa: CASSQERDRGLSGANVLTF
v_call: TRBV12-3/TRBV12-4; clone_size: -; d_call: -; j_call: TRBJ1-1; cdr3_nt: TGTGCCAGCACCTTGGGGGCGGCTGAAGCTTTCTTT; cdr3_aa: CASTLGAAEAFF
v_call: TRBV7-6; clone_size: few; d_call: -; j_call: TRBJ2-1; cdr3_nt: TGTGCCAGCAGCTTAGCGGCTAGATACAATGAGCAGTTCTTC; cdr3_aa: CASSLAARYNEQFF
v_call: TRBV10-2; clone_size: many; d_call: -; j_call: TRBJ2-3; cdr3_nt: TGCGCCAGCAGTGTGGACGGGGAAACAGATACGCAGTATTTT; cdr3_aa: CASSVDGETDTQYF
v_call: TRBV20-1; clone_size: -; d_call: TRBD1; j_call: TRBJ1-1; cdr3_nt: TGCAGTGCCCGGAGGGGACAGGCGAACACTGAAGCTTTCTTT; cdr3_aa: CSARRGQANTEAFF
v_call: TRBV2; clone_size: many; d_call: -; j_call: TRBJ1-6; cdr3_nt: TGTGCCAGCAGGCCCGGGGGTTATAATTCACCCCTCCACTTT; cdr3_aa: CASRPGGYNSPLHF
v_call: TRBV4-3; clone_size: -; d_call: -; j_call: TRBJ2-7; cdr3_nt: TGCGCCAGCAGCCAATCCACGGGAGTGGAGCAGTACTTC; cdr3_aa: CASSQSTGVEQYF
v_call: TRBV12-3/TRBV12-4; clone_size: -; d_call: -; j_call: TRBJ1-3; cdr3_nt: TGTGCCAGCAGTTTGGGGGCAAATGGCCTAAACACCATATATTTT; cdr3_aa: CASSLGANGLNTIYF
v_call: TRBV28; clone_size: many; d_call: -; j_call: TRBJ2-7; cdr3_nt: TGTGCCAGCAGTTTTCATAACTACGAGCAGTACTTC; cdr3_aa: CASSFHNYEQYF
v_call: TRBV28; clone_size: -; d_call: -; j_call: TRBJ2-7; cdr3_nt: TGTGCCAGCAGTTCTTTGGGGTACGACTACGAGCAGTACTTC; cdr3_aa: CASSSLGYDYEQYF
v_call: TRBV28; clone_size: -; d_call: -; j_call: TRBJ1-4; cdr3_nt: TGTGCCAGCAGTTTGGGATCTCGGGGGTGGAGGGAAAAACTGTTTTTT; cdr3_aa: CASSLGSRGWREKLFF
v_call: TRBV20-1; clone_size: few; d_call: -; j_call: TRBJ1-1; cdr3_nt: TGCAGTGCTAGAAACATTAAGAACACTGAAGCTTTCTTT; cdr3_aa: CSARNIKNTEAFF
v_call: TRBV9; clone_size: many; d_call: TRBD1; j_call: TRBJ2-7; cdr3_nt: TGTGCCAGCAGCGTATCCTGGGACAGGATTTACGAGCAGTACTTC; cdr3_aa: CASSVSWDRIYEQYF